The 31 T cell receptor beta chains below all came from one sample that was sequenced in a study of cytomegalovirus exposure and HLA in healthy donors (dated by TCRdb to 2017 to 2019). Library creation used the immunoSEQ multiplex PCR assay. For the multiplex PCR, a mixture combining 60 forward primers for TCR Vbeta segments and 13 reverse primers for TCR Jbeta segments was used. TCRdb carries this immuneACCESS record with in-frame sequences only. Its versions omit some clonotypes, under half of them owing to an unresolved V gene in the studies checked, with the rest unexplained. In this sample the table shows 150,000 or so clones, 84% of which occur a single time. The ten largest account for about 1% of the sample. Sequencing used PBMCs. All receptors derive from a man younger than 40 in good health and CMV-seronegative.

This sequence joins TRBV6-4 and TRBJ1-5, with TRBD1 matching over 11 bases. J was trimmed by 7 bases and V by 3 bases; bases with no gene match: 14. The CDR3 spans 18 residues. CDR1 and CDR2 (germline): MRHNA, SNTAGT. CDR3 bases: TGTGCCAGCAGTGATCCCGGGACAGGGGGTTTCGGAAGCCAGCCCCAGCATTTT. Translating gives CASSDPGTGGFGSQPQHF.

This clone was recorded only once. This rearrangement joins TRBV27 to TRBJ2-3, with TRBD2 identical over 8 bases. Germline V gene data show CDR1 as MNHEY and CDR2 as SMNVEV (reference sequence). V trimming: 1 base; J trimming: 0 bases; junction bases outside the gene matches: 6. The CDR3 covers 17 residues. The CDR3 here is CASSLYSGVTSTDTQYF. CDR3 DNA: TGTGCCAGCAGTTTATATAGCGGGGTCACTAGCACAGATACGCAGTATTTT.

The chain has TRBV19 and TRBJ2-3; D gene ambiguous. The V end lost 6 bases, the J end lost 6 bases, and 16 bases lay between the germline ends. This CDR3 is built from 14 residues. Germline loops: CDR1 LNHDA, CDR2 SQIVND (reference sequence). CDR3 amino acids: CASSKFLEVDTQYF. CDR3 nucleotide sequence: TGTGCCAGTAGCAAATTTCTAGAAGTGGATACGCAGTATTTT.

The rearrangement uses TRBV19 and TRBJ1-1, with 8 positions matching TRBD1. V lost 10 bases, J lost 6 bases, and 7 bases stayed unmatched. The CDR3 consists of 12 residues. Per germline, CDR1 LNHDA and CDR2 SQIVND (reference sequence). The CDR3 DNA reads TGTGCCACCAGGACAGGGCAGGCTGAAGCTTTCTTT. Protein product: CATRTGQAEAFF.

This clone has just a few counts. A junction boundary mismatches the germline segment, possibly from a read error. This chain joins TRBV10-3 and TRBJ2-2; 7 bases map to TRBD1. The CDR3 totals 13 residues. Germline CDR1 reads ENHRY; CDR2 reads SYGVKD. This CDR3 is CASSDRDTGELFF. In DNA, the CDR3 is TGTGCCAGCAGTGACAGGGACACCGGGGAGCTGTTTTTT.

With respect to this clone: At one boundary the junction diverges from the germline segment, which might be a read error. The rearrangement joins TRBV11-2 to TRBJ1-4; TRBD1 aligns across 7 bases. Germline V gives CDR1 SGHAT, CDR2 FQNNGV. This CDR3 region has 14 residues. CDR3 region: CASSSRLGGGTALF. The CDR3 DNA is TGTGCCAGCAGCTCACGATTAGGCGGGGGGACAGCACTTTTT.

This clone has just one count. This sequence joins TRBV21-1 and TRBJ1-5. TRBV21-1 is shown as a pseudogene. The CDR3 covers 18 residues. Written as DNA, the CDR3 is TGTGCCAGCAGCAAAGCTGCGCTCCCGAGGGATCAATATCAGCCCCAGCATTTT. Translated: CASSKAALPRDQYQPQHF.

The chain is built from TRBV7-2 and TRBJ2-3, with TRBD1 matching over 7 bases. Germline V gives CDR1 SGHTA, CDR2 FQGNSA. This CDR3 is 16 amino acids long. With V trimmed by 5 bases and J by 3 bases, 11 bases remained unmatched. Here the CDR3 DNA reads TGTGCCAGCAGCGCCCTAGGGGGCCGAGGGACAGATACGCAGTATTTT. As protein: CASSALGGRGTDTQYF.

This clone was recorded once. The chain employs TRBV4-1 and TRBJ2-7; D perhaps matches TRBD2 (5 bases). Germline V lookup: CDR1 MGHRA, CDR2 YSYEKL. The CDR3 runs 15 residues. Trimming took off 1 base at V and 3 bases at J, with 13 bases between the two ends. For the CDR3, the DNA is TGCGCCAGCAGCCAAGGCACCGCGGAGGACTACGAGCAGTACTTC. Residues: CASSQGTAEDYEQYF.

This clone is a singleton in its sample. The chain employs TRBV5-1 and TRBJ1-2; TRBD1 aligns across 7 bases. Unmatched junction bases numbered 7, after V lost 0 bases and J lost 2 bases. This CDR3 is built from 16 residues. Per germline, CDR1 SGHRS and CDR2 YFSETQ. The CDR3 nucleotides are TGCGCCAGCAGCTTGGCCGGCAGGGGGAGGAACTATGGCTACACCTTC. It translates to CASSLAGRGRNYGYTF.

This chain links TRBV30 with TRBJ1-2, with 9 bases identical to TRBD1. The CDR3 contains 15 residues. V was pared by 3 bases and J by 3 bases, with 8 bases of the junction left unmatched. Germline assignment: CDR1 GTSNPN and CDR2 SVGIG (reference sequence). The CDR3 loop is CAWRRTGTGYYGYTF. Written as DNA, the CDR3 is TGTGCCTGGAGGCGAACCGGGACAGGGTACTATGGCTACACCTTC.

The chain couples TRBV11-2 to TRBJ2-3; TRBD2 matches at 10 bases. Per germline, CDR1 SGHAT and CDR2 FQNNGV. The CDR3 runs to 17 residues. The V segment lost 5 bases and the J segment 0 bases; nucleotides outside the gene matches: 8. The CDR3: CASSRRTSGYSTDTQYF. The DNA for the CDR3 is TGTGCCAGCAGCCGTAGGACTAGCGGTTATAGCACAGATACGCAGTATTTT.

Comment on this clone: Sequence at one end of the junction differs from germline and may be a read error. The CDR3, as DNA: TGTGCCAGCTCACCGTCAGATGGGGGCAACCAGCCCCAGCATTTT. Encoded protein: CASSPSDGGNQPQHF. The chain is built from TRBV18 and TRBJ1-5; TRBD1 is a possible D gene (6 bases). Germline V gives CDR1 KGHSH, CDR2 LQKENI. This CDR3 has 15 residues.

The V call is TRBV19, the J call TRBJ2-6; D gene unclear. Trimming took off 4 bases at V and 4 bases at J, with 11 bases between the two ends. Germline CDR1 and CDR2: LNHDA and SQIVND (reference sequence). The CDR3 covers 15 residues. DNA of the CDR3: TGTGCCAGTAGTACCCAGGCTTCCGGGGCCAACGTCCTGACTTTC. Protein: CASSTQASGANVLTF.

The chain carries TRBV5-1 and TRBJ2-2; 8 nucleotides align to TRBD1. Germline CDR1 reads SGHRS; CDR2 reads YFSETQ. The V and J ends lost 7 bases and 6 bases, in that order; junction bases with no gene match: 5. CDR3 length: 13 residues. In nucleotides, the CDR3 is TGCGCCAGCGAAGAACAGGGGGCCGGGGAGCTGTTTTTT. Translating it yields CASEEQGAGELFF. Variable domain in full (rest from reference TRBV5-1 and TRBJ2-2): KAGVTQTPRYLIKTRGQQVTLSCSPISGHRSVSWYQQTPGQGLQFLFEYFSETQRNKGNFPGRFSGRQFSNSRSEMNVSTLELGDSALYLCASEEQGAGELFFGEGSRLTVL.

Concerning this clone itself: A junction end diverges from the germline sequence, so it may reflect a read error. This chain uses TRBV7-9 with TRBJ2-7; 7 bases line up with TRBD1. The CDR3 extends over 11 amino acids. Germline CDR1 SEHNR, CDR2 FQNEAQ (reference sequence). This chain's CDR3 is CSSSLDRVQYF. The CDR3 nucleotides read TGTTCCAGCAGCTTAGACAGGGTCCAGTACTTC.

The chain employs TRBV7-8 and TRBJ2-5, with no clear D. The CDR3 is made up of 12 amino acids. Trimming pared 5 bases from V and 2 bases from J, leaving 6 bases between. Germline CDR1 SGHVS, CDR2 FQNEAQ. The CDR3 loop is CASSPHQETQYF. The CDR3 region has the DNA TGTGCCAGCAGCCCACATCAAGAGACCCAGTACTTC.

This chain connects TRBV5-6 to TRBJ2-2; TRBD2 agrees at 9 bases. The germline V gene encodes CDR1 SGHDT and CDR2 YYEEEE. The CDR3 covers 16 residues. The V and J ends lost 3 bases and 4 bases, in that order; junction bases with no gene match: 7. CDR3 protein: CASSSRREGLTGELFF. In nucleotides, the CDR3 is TGTGCCAGCAGCTCTAGGCGGGAGGGCCTCACCGGGGAGCTGTTTTTT.

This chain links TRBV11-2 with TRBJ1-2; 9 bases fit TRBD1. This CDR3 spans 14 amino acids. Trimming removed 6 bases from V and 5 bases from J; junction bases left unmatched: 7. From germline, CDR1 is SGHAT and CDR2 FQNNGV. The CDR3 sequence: CASRSRDRGYGYTF. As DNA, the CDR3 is TGTGCCAGCAGGAGCCGAGACAGGGGGTATGGCTACACCTTC.

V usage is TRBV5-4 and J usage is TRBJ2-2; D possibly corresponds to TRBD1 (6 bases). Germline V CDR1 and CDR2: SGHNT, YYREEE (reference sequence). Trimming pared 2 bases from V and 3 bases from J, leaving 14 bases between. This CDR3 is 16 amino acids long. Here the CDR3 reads CASSLTGSDDTGELFF. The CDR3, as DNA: TGTGCCAGCAGCTTAACAGGGAGCGACGACACCGGGGAGCTGTTTTTT.

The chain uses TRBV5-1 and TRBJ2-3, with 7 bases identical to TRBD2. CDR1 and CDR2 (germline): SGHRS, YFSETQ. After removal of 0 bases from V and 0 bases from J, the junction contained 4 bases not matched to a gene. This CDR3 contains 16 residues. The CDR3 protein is CASSLARGVSTDTQYF. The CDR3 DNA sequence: TGCGCCAGCAGCTTGGCCCGGGGGGTTAGCACAGATACGCAGTATTTT. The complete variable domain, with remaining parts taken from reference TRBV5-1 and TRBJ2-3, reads KAGVTQTPRYLIKTRGQQVTLSCSPISGHRSVSWYQQTPGQGLQFLFEYFSETQRNKGNFPGRFSGRQFSNSRSEMNVSTLELGDSALYLCASSLARGVSTDTQYFGPGTRLTVL.

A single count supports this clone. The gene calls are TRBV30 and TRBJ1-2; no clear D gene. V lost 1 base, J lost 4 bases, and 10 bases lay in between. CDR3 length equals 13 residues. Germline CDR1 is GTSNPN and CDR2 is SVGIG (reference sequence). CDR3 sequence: CAWSGVVGYGYTF. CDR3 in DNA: TGTGCCTGGAGTGGCGTAGTCGGCTATGGCTACACCTTC.

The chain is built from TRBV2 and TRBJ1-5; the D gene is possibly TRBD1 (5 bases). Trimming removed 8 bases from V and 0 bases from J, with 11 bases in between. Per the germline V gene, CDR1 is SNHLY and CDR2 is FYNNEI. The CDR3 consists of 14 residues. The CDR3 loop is CASSTDFSNQPQHF. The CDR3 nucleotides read TGTGCCAGCTCGACAGATTTTAGCAATCAGCCCCAGCATTTT.

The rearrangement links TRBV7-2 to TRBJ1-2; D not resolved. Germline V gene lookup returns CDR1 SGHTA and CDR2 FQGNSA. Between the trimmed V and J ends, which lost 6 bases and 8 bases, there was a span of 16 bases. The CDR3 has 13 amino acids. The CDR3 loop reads CASRSMGGFGYTF. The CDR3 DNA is TGTGCCAGCAGATCAATGGGAGGGTTCGGCTACACCTTC. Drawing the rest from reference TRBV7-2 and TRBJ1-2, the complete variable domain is GAGVSQSPSNKVTEKGKDVELRCDPISGHTALYWYRQSLGQGLEFLIYFQGNSAPDKSGLPSDRFSAERTGGSVSTLTIQRTQQEDSAVYLCASRSMGGFGYTFGSGTRLTVV.

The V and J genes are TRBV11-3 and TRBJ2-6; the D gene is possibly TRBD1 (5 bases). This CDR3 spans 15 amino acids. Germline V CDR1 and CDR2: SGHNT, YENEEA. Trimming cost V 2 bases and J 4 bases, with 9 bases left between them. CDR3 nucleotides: TGTGCCAGCAGCTTAAAGGGGAACGGGGCCAACGTCCTGACTTTC. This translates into CASSLKGNGANVLTF.

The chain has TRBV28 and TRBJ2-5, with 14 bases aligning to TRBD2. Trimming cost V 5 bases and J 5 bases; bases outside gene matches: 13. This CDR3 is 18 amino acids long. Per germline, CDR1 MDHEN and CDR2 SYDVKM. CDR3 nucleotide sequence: TGTGCCAGCAGTACACCGGGACTAGCGGGGGTCTTTTCGGAGACCCAGTACTTC. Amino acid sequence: CASSTPGLAGVFSETQYF. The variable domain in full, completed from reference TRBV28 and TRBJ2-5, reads DVKVTQSSRYLVKRTGEKVFLECVQDMDHENMFWYRQDPGLGLRLIYFSYDVKMKEKGDIPEGYSVSREKKERFSLILESASTNQTSMYLCASSTPGLAGVFSETQYFGPGTRLLVL.

For the CDR3, the DNA is TGTGCCAGCAGTTACGGGACAGGCCCTGGGGCCAACGTCCTGACTTTC. It is translated as CASSYGTGPGANVLTF. This chain uses TRBV6-5 with TRBJ2-6, with 8 positions matching TRBD1. The V and J ends lost 2 bases and 2 bases, in that order; junction bases with no gene match: 2. Germline-derived CDR1 and CDR2 are MNHEY and SVGAGI. The CDR3 extends over 16 amino acids.

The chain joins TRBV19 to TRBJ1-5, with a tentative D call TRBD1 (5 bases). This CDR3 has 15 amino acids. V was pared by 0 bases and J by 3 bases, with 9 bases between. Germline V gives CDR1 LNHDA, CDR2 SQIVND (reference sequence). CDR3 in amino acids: CASSIDRASNQPQHF. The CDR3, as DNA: TGTGCCAGTAGTATAGACAGGGCCTCCAATCAGCCCCAGCATTTT.

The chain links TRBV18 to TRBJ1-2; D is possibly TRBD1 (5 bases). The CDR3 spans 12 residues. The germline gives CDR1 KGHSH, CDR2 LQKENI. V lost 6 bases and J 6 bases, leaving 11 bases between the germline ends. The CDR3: CASSASGNGYTF. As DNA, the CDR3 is TGTGCCAGCTCTGCCTCAGGGAATGGCTACACCTTC.

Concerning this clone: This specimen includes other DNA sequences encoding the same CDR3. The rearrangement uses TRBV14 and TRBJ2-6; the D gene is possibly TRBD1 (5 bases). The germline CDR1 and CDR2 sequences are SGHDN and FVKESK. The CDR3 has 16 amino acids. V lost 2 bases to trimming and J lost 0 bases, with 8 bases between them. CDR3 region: CASSQYRGSGANVLTF. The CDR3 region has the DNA TGTGCCAGCAGCCAATATAGGGGCTCTGGGGCCAACGTCCTGACTTTC.

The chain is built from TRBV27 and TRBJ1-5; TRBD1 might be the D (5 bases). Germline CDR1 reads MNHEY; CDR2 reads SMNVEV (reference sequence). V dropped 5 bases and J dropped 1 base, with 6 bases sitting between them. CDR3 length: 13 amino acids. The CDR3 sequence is CASSGGSNQPQHF. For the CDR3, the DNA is TGTGCCAGCAGTGGGGGGAGCAATCAGCCCCAGCATTTT.